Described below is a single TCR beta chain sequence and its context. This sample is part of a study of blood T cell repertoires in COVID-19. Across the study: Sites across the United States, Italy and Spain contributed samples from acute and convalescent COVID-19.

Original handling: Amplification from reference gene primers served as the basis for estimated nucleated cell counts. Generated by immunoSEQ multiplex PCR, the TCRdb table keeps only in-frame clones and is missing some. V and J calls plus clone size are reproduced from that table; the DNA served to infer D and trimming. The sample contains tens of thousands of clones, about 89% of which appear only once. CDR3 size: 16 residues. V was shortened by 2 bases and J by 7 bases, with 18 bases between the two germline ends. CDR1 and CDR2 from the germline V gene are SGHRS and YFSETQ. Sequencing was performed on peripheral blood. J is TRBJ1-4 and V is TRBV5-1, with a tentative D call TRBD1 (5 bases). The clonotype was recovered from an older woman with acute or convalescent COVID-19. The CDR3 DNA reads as TGCGCCAGCAGCTTTTCTCCCGGGCAGGGAACTGAAAAACTGTTTTTT. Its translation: CASSFSPGQGTEKLFF. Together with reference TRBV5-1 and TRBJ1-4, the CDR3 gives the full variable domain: KAGVTQTPRYLIKTRGQQVTLSCSPISGHRSVSWYQQTPGQGLQFLFEYFSETQRNKGNFPGRFSGRQFSNSRSEMNVSTLELGDSALYLCASSFSPGQGTEKLFFGSGTQLSVL.